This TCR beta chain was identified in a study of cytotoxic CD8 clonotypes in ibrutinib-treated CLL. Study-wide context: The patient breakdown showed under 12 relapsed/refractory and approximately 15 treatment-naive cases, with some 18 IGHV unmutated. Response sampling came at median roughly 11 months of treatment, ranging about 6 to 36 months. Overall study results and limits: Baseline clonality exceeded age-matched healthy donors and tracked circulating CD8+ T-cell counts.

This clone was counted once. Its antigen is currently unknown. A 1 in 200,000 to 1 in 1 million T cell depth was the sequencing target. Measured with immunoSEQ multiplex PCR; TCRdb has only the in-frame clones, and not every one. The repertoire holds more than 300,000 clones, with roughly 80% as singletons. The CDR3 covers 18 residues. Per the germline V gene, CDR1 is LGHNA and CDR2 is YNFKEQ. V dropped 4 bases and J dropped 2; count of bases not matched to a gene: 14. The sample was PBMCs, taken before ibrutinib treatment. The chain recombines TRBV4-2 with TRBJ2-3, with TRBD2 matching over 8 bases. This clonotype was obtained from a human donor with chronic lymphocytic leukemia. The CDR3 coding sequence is TGTGCCAGCAGCCTCCTTTTTGTCGGGAGGGAGCCCACAGATACGCAGTATTTT. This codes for CASSLLFVGREPTDTQYF.